This T cell receptor (beta chain) comes out of a study of T cell responses to AZD1222 COVID-19 vaccine. Repertoires were generated with immunoSEQ multiplex PCR, while TCRdb's copy carries only in-frame clones and drops some. This sample yields about 110,000 clones, of which around 92% are seen a single time; roughly 9% belongs to the top ten. Study-wide results and limits: Seropositivity was recorded at baseline in only 6 or 7 AZD1222 recipients. Researchers report vaccine-associated CD4 TCRs spanning spike, with dominance at 160-218 and 743-854.

The germline V and J ends were trimmed by 5 bases and 5 bases, with 15 bases remaining between them. In germline, CDR1 is LNHDA, CDR2 SQIVND (reference sequence). The CDR3 covers 14 residues. Remarks on this clone: Its cognate antigen is unknown.

The sequence came from an adult who received the AZD1222 COVID-19 vaccine. The chain links TRBV19 to TRBJ2-5; D possibly corresponds to TRBD1 (6 bases). Sequenced material: peripheral blood, taken 28 days after the second AZD1222 dose. CDR3 region: CASSSTGNRETQYF. CDR3 nucleotides: TGTGCCAGTAGTTCCACAGGGAATCGGGAGACCCAGTACTTC.